This TCR beta chain originates from a study of blood T cell repertoires in COVID-19. Turning to the study itself: The United States, Italy and Spain provided the acute and convalescent COVID-19 samples. From T cells, B-cell-depleted T cells, or PBMCs came the material, which was cDNA or gDNA.

In the source study's methods: Quantification of nucleated cells was approximated via reference gene primer amplification. TCRdb keeps only in-frame clones here, not all; method: immunoSEQ multiplex PCR. V and J calls and clone size are those listed in that table; D and trimming were worked out from the DNA. This sample has 70,000 or so clones, with 80% found just once. Germline CDR1 SGHAT, CDR2 FQDESV (reference sequence). V shed 3 bases and J shed 6 bases, with 6 bases lying between them. CDR3 size: 12 residues. The sample taken for sequencing was peripheral blood. The V gene is TRBV11-1, the J gene TRBJ2-1; D may be TRBD2 (5 bases). The clonotype was recovered from a man aged 45-65 years with COVID-19, enrolled during active disease. The CDR3 sequence: CASSLGVNEQFF. The CDR3 DNA follows: TGTGCCAGCAGCTTGGGAGTCAATGAGCAGTTCTTC.